This TCR beta chain was sequenced during a study of T-cell memory formation after mild COVID-19. This clonotype was found a few times. Its antigen is not identified. CDR1 and CDR2 from the germline V gene are SGHDT and YYEEEE. After removal of 0 bases from V and 8 bases from J, the junction contained 5 bases not matched to a gene. The CDR3 sequence is 14 residues long. Notes on the study in general: Later expanders leaned CD4+, whereas clones that contracted between day 15 and 85 were balanced CD4/CD8. Pre-infection memory carried some responding clones, suggesting that cross-reactive memory joined. Still unconfirmed is whether the second-wave clones peaking on day 37 recognized SARS-CoV-2.

TCRdb independently ran MiXCR on the 5' RACE reads; one entry per CDR3 protein. The sample has 300,000 to 350,000 distinct CDR3 sequences, over 10% seen once. Sequencing input: PBMCs or a T cell subset sorted from them (not recorded which). This TCR derives from a man between 18 and 35 years old who had mild COVID-19 (a few samples of this study predate the infection). Cell type and time point are not known. This rearrangement joins TRBV5-6 to TRBJ2-1; TRBD2 agrees at 7 bases. CDR3 sequence: CASSLDLGGDEQFF. The CDR3 DNA sequence: TGTGCCAGCAGCTTGGACCTGGGGGGGGATGAGCAGTTCTTC.